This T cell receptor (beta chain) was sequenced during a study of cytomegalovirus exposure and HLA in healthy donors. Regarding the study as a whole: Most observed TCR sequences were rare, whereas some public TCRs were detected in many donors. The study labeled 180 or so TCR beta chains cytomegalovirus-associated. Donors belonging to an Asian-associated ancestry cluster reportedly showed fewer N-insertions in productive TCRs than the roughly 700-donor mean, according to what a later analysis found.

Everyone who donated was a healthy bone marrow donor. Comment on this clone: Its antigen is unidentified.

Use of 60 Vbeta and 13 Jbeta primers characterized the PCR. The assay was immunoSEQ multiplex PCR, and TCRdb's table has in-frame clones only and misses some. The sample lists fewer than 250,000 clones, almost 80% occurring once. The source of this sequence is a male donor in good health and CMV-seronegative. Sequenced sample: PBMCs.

The CDR3 DNA is TGTGCCAGCAGAACGCTTATGGGACAGTCGAACTATGGCTACACCTTC. Translation gives CASRTLMGQSNYGYTF. The chain carries TRBV27 and TRBJ1-2, with 7 bases aligning to TRBD1. This CDR3 region has 16 residues. From germline, CDR1 is MNHEY and CDR2 SMNVEV (reference sequence). V lost 6 bases to trimming and J lost 2 bases; unmatched junction nucleotides: 12.